This TCR beta chain is from a study of T cell changes during pregnancy in multiple sclerosis. This clone appeared a single time. Here immunoSEQ multiplex PCR was the method, and the copy in TCRdb shows in-frame clones only, minus some. The repertoire consists of approximately 100,000 clones, with 91% occurring once and the leading ten covering around 3.1%. The CDR3 runs to 15 residues. V gave up 5 bases and J gave up 6 bases, with 19 bases separating them. Germline values: CDR1 KGHSH, CDR2 LQKENI. This chain links TRBV18 with TRBJ1-1, with D hard to call. This TCR derives from a female donor with multiple sclerosis, enrolled in a pregnancy study. The sample in question was peripheral blood, obtained in the second trimester of pregnancy. CDR3 nucleotides: TGTGCCAGCTCAACTCTGGTCGGGAATTGGGCTGAAGCTTTCTTT. Its translation is CASSTLVGNWAEAFF.